This entry lists 31 T cell receptor beta chains sequenced from one sample in a study of preoperative IRX-2 immunotherapy in early breast cancer. Treatment indicated: preoperative locoregional IRX-2 cytokine immunotherapy. The repertoire was sequenced with immunoSEQ multiplex PCR; TCRdb's copy has only in-frame clones and lacks some. The table records some 35,000 clones, about four fifths of them present only once. Sample: lymph node tissue, taken after IRX-2 immunotherapy. The receptors come from a human donor with breast cancer.

The chain has TRBV6-8 and TRBJ1-2; D may be TRBD1 (5 bases). Germline CDR1 reads MNHGY; CDR2 reads SAAAGT. This CDR3 comprises 13 residues. V was trimmed by 5 bases and J by 5 bases, leaving 12 bases between them. DNA for the CDR3: TGTGCCAGCAGTATATCTGGGGGTTATGGCTACACCTTC. This encodes CASSISGGYGYTF.

This clone was seen only once. The rearrangement uses TRBV12-2 and TRBJ1-2. TRBV12-2 is a listed pseudogene. This CDR3 comprises 16 residues. The CDR3 bases are TGTGCAAGTCGCTTAATGGTAGGGAGTGGGCTTATAGGCTACACCTTC. Amino acid sequence: CASRLMVGSGLIGYTF.

The chain carries TRBV6-8 and TRBJ1-5, with 12 bases identical to TRBD1. Germline V lookup: CDR1 MNHGY, CDR2 SAAAGT. J gave up 7 bases and V 6 bases, and 7 bases lay outside the gene matches. The CDR3 length is 15 residues. The DNA of the CDR3 is TGTGCCAGCAGCGATTGGGACAGGGGGCTACAGCCCCAGCATTTT. It is translated as CASSDWDRGLQPQHF.

This chain joins TRBV11-3 and TRBJ1-4; TRBD1 matches 7 bases. V lost 6 bases, J lost 5 bases, and 6 bases stayed unmatched. Germline-derived CDR1 and CDR2 are SGHNT and YENEEA. This CDR3 is built from 14 residues. CDR3 DNA: TGTGCCAGCAGACGGGACAGTGTGAATGAAAAACTGTTTTTT. Translation gives CASRRDSVNEKLFF. Together with reference TRBV11-3 and TRBJ1-4, the CDR3 gives the full variable domain: EAGVVQSPRYKIIEKKQPVAFWCNPISGHNTLYWYLQNLGQGPELLIRYENEEAVDDSQLPKDRFSAERLKGVDSTLKIQPAELGDSAVYLCASRRDSVNEKLFFGSGTQLSVL.

The rearrangement links TRBV11-3 to TRBJ2-3; TRBD2 agrees at 14 bases. With 3 bases clipped from V and 1 base from J, the junction kept 0 bases outside the gene matches. CDR3 length equals 16 residues. Germline values: CDR1 SGHNT, CDR2 YENEEA. The CDR3 loop is CASSLGLAGGTDTQYF. CDR3 in DNA: TGTGCCAGCAGCTTGGGACTAGCGGGGGGCACAGATACGCAGTATTTT.

The chain links TRBV6-8 to TRBJ2-1; a weak D match, TRBD2 (6 bases). The ends were cut back, 8 bases at V and 7 bases at J, with 18 bases in the middle. The length of the CDR3 is 14 residues. The germline V gene has CDR1 MNHGY and CDR2 SAAAGT. For the CDR3, the DNA is TGTGCCAGCGCCGTTTCGGTAGCGGCTAATGAGCAGTTCTTC. Its protein is CASAVSVAANEQFF.

The chain joins TRBV5-1 to TRBJ2-7; D gene ambiguous. The CDR3 is made up of 15 amino acids. With 4 bases removed from V and 6 bases from J, the gap between germline ends came to 20 bases. CDR1 and CDR2 (germline): SGHRS, YFSETQ. The CDR3 DNA is TGCGCCAGCAGCCCTCAAAGACGGACCCGTGGCGAGCAGTACTTC. It is translated as CASSPQRRTRGEQYF.

This chain connects TRBV5-1 to TRBJ1-4, with TRBD1 matching 11 bases. The length of the CDR3 is 19 residues. The germline V gene encodes CDR1 SGHRS and CDR2 YFSETQ. Trimming took 0 bases from V and 7 from J; bases not matched to a gene: 14. The CDR3 region is CASSLAGQGASVVGEKLFF. CDR3 bases: TGCGCCAGCAGCTTGGCCGGACAGGGGGCGTCGGTGGTGGGTGAAAAACTGTTTTTT.

This chain links TRBV10-2 with TRBJ1-6, with 9 bases fitting TRBD1. There are 14 residues in the CDR3. Germline assignment: CDR1 WSHSY and CDR2 SAAADI. V gave up 8 bases and J gave up 7 bases; unmatched junction bases: 6. The CDR3 spells CASLPGQGNSPLHF. The CDR3 bases are TGCGCCAGCCTCCCGGGACAGGGAAATTCACCCCTCCACTTT.

This chain links TRBV28 with TRBJ1-2; no clear D gene. The length of the CDR3 is 16 residues. Per germline, CDR1 MDHEN and CDR2 SYDVKM. V was clipped by 1 base and J by 0 bases, with 12 bases between them. CDR3 nucleotide sequence: TGTGCCAGCAGTTTATCTGCAGGAAGCGCTAACTATGGCTACACCTTC. Translation gives CASSLSAGSANYGYTF.

The count of this clone is one. This chain links TRBV6-8 with TRBJ2-1; D unclear. CDR1 is MNHGY and CDR2 is SAAAGT in the germline V gene. Trimming cost V 4 bases and J 4 bases, with 14 bases left between them. The CDR3 runs to 15 residues. In DNA form, the CDR3 reads TGTGCCAGCAGTTCGCTATCACTAACATACAATGAGCAGTTCTTC. The encoded protein is CASSSLSLTYNEQFF.

DNA for the CDR3: TGTGCCAGCAGTCCGGGGACAGGGTCGGGCTACACCTTC. The encoded protein is CASSPGTGSGYTF. The chain is built from TRBV28 and TRBJ1-2; TRBD1 aligns across 9 bases. The CDR3 runs 13 residues. Looked up from germline, CDR1 is MDHEN and CDR2 is SYDVKM. Trimming removed 5 bases from V and 8 bases from J; junction bases left unmatched: 6.

The V and J genes are TRBV29-1 and TRBJ1-1, with TRBD1 matching over 10 bases. The germline CDR1 and CDR2 sequences are SQVTM and ANQGSEA. This CDR3 region has 14 residues. With V trimmed by 5 bases and J by 5 bases, 8 bases remained unmatched. The CDR3 spells CSVWTGGSRTEAFF. CDR3 coding DNA: TGCAGCGTTTGGACAGGGGGGTCGAGGACTGAAGCTTTCTTT.

This clone was detected a few times. The genes are TRBV6-8 and TRBJ1-2; D not certain. The CDR3 is 14 amino acids. Germline CDR1 and CDR2: MNHGY and SAAAGT. The V gene lost 6 bases and the J gene lost 2 bases, with 13 bases spanning the gap. This chain's CDR3 is CASRRGLANYGYTF. In nucleotides, the CDR3 is TGTGCCAGCAGAAGAGGCTTGGCCAACTATGGCTACACCTTC.

This clone appeared a few times. The V gene is TRBV29-1, the J gene TRBJ2-3; D gene ambiguous. Per germline, CDR1 SQVTM and CDR2 ANQGSEA. The CDR3 is 13 residues long. Trimming took 2 bases from V and 2 from J, leaving 8 bases between them. CDR3 protein: CSVELPNTDTQYF. The CDR3 DNA is TGCAGCGTTGAATTACCAAACACAGATACGCAGTATTTT.

The J gene is TRBJ1-2, the V gene TRBV28; D might be TRBD1 (5 bases). The germline V and J ends were trimmed by 4 bases and 1 base, with 25 bases remaining between them. The CDR3 consists of 19 residues. The germline gives CDR1 MDHEN, CDR2 SYDVKM. Written as DNA, the CDR3 is TGTGCCAGCAGTTCACCCCTTCGGGGACCCCTCACGATTAACTATGGCTACACCTTC. Translation gives CASSSPLRGPLTINYGYTF.

The chain is built from TRBV11-3 and TRBJ2-7; possibly TRBD1 for D (6 bases). Germline V gives CDR1 SGHNT, CDR2 YENEEA. The CDR3 spans 18 residues. V was shortened by 5 bases and J by 1 base, with 24 bases between the two germline ends. The CDR3 protein is CASSPRKGIQGASYEQYF. The CDR3 nucleotides are TGTGCCAGCAGCCCAAGGAAAGGGATACAGGGAGCTTCCTACGAGCAGTACTTC.

Here the CDR3 reads CASSPELQSSGNTIYF. DNA for the CDR3: TGTGCCAGCTCACCAGAGCTACAGTCCTCTGGAAACACCATATATTTT. The chain has TRBV18 and TRBJ1-3; the D is unclear. The CDR3 runs to 16 residues. The germline V gene encodes CDR1 KGHSH and CDR2 LQKENI. V was cut by 2 bases and J by 0 bases, with 11 bases left in between.

The rearrangement uses TRBV6-8 and TRBJ2-7; TRBD1 matches 10 bases. The germline V gene has CDR1 MNHGY and CDR2 SAAAGT. The CDR3 is 15 residues long. Trimming at V came to 1 base and at J to 4 bases, leaving 4 bases not matched to a gene. CDR3 residues: CASSYWDRGLYEQYF. CDR3 nucleotide sequence: TGTGCCAGCAGTTACTGGGACAGGGGCCTTTACGAGCAGTACTTC.

This chain joins TRBV11-3 and TRBJ2-1; 9 nucleotides agree with TRBD1. This CDR3 region has 15 residues. J lost 5 bases, V lost 6 bases, and 8 bases had no gene match. Germline V lookup: CDR1 SGHNT, CDR2 YENEEA. The CDR3 reads CASSGRDRENNEQFF. The CDR3 bases are TGTGCCAGCAGTGGTCGGGACAGGGAAAACAATGAGCAGTTCTTC.

The chain has TRBV5-1 and TRBJ2-1; 7 bases align to TRBD2. The CDR3 extends over 16 amino acids. Losses at the gene ends were 4 bases for V and 4 bases for J; bases not matched to a gene: 11. The germline V gene encodes CDR1 SGHRS and CDR2 YFSETQ. The CDR3 DNA follows: TGCGCCAGCAGCCCCCGATCGGGGGGATTATACAATGAGCAGTTCTTC. Translation gives CASSPRSGGLYNEQFF.

The chain employs TRBV28 and TRBJ1-5; 8 bases fit TRBD1. The V segment lost 1 base and the J segment 5 bases; nucleotides outside the gene matches: 7. Germline V gene lookup returns CDR1 MDHEN and CDR2 SYDVKM. The CDR3 consists of 16 residues. CDR3 sequence reads: CASSLFAGGSYQPQHF. The CDR3 DNA sequence: TGTGCCAGCAGTTTATTTGCAGGGGGCTCCTATCAGCCCCAGCATTTT.

The V gene is TRBV6-8, the J gene TRBJ1-2; TRBD1 aligns across 7 bases. Germline loops: CDR1 MNHGY, CDR2 SAAAGT. Unmatched junction bases numbered 15, after V lost 7 bases and J lost 4 bases. The CDR3 has 16 amino acids. This chain's CDR3 is CASNPADRAEIYGYTF. In DNA, the CDR3 is TGTGCCAGCAACCCAGCCGACAGGGCGGAGATCTATGGCTACACCTTC.

The V and J genes are TRBV11-3 and TRBJ1-5, with D hard to call. The CDR3 sequence is 14 residues long. V gave up 3 bases and J gave up 2 bases, with 8 bases separating them. Germline V gene data show CDR1 as SGHNT and CDR2 as YENEEA. CDR3 sequence reads: CASSLLRGNQPQHF. CDR3 nucleotides: TGTGCCAGCAGCTTGCTACGCGGCAATCAGCCCCAGCATTTT.

This chain joins TRBV19 and TRBJ1-5; D is uncertain. The CDR3 consists of 14 residues. Germline CDR1 reads LNHDA; CDR2 reads SQIVND (reference sequence). V was cut by 5 bases and J by 2 bases, with 10 bases left in between. The CDR3 DNA reads as TGTGCCAGTAGTGTAGGGTTAGGCAATCAGCCCCAGCATTTT. The encoded protein is CASSVGLGNQPQHF.

J is TRBJ2-7 and V is TRBV22-1; the table names TRBD1, a call not compared with the DNA. TRBV22-1 is noted as a pseudogene. The CDR3 has 14 residues. Here the CDR3 DNA reads TGTGCCAGCAGTACCCGGACAGGCTCCTACGAGCAGTACTTC. This sequence encodes CASSTRTGSYEQYF.

The chain joins TRBV9 to TRBJ1-2; D might be TRBD1 (5 bases). V lost 5 bases, J lost 6 bases, and 20 bases lay in between. Looked up from germline, CDR1 is SGDLS and CDR2 is YYNGEE. CDR3 length equals 15 residues. The CDR3, as DNA: TGTGCCAGCAGTTCCGGTTTGGGGGGTAGAGATGGCTACACCTTC. Translation gives CASSSGLGGRDGYTF.

The chain combines TRBV15 with TRBJ1-4; the match to TRBD1 covers 9 bases. V lost 11 bases and J lost 3; bases outside the gene matches: 13. The CDR3 is 16 amino acids. Germline loops: CDR1 LNHNV, CDR2 YYDKDF (reference sequence). CDR3 loop: CAPETYRGRANEKLFF. CDR3 DNA: TGTGCCCCCGAAACCTACAGGGGGCGAGCTAATGAAAAACTGTTTTTT.

The V call is TRBV11-3, the J call TRBJ1-5; D remains unclear. This CDR3 is built from 16 residues. Trimming cost V 5 bases and J 0 bases, with 14 bases left between them. From germline, CDR1 is SGHNT and CDR2 YENEEA. The CDR3 spells CASSPGSALSNQPQHF. CDR3 nucleotides: TGTGCCAGCAGCCCAGGATCAGCCCTTAGCAATCAGCCCCAGCATTTT. The whole variable domain, filled in from reference TRBV11-3 and TRBJ1-5, reads EAGVVQSPRYKIIEKKQPVAFWCNPISGHNTLYWYLQNLGQGPELLIRYENEEAVDDSQLPKDRFSAERLKGVDSTLKIQPAELGDSAVYLCASSPGSALSNQPQHFGDGTRLSIL.

The rearrangement joins TRBV11-3 to TRBJ1-4, with 9 bases matching TRBD1. Germline V gene data show CDR1 as SGHNT and CDR2 as YENEEA. V gave up 3 bases and J gave up 6 bases; unmatched junction bases: 5. This CDR3 is built from 15 residues. The CDR3 DNA is TGTGCCAGCAGCTTGAGACAGGGGGTTTATGAAAAACTGTTTTTT. This translates into CASSLRQGVYEKLFF. The whole variable domain, filled in from reference TRBV11-3 and TRBJ1-4, reads EAGVVQSPRYKIIEKKQPVAFWCNPISGHNTLYWYLQNLGQGPELLIRYENEEAVDDSQLPKDRFSAERLKGVDSTLKIQPAELGDSAVYLCASSLRQGVYEKLFFGSGTQLSVL.

The genes are TRBV11-3 and TRBJ1-4; TRBD1 agrees at 9 bases. The CDR3 length is 15 residues. Germline CDR1 and CDR2: SGHNT and YENEEA. V lost 7 bases to trimming and J lost 5 bases; unmatched junction nucleotides: 8. CDR3 nucleotide sequence: TGTGCCAGCAACCGGTTGGACAGGGGAAATGAAAAACTGTTTTTT. Translated, it gives CASNRLDRGNEKLFF.